These 10 T cell receptor beta chains came from one sample sequenced in a study of T cells in localized non-small cell lung cancer. Sequencing used immunoSEQ multiplex PCR; TCRdb keeps in-frame clones, though not all of them. Counted here are 45,000 to 55,000 clones, roughly 77% occurring once; the ten biggest clones make up roughly a sixth. The source was peripheral blood, collected before any cancer treatment. The receptors shown here come from a man between 40 and 69 years old with stage I squamous cell lung carcinoma.

The rearrangement links TRBV7-2 to TRBJ2-2; no clear D. Germline CDR1 reads SGHTA; CDR2 reads FQGNSA. The V end was cut by 1 base, the J end by 4 bases, with 7 bases between. The length of the CDR3 is 14 residues. Here the CDR3 reads CASSLDSTTGELFF. The DNA for the CDR3 is TGTGCCAGCAGCTTAGACAGCACCACCGGGGAGCTGTTTTTT.

By share, this clone ranks as medium-sized. The chain carries TRBV7-9 and TRBJ2-2; no definite D call. CDR3 length: 13 amino acids. The V end was cut by 5 bases, the J end by 5 bases, with 9 bases between. Looked up from germline, CDR1 is SEHNR and CDR2 is FQNEAQ (reference sequence). CDR3 sequence: CASSPTLTGELFF. CDR3 nucleotides: TGTGCCAGCAGCCCGACACTTACCGGGGAGCTGTTTTTT.

The chain couples TRBV6-5 to TRBJ2-7; perhaps TRBD1 as D (6 bases). V lost 6 bases and J lost 2, with 8 bases in between. Germline V gene lookup returns CDR1 MNHEY and CDR2 SVGAGI. The CDR3 totals 12 residues. The CDR3 region has the DNA TGTGCCAGCAGCTGGACAGCCTACGAGCAGTACTTC. Residues: CASSWTAYEQYF.

This chain's CDR3 is CASSERRGRNQPQHF. In DNA form, the CDR3 reads TGTGCCAGCAGTGAGCGGCGGGGCCGCAATCAGCCCCAGCATTTT. The rearrangement joins TRBV25-1 to TRBJ1-5; perhaps TRBD1 as D (5 bases). The CDR3 runs 15 residues. The V end was cut by 3 bases, the J end by 2 bases, with 11 bases between. Germline V gene lookup returns CDR1 MGHDK and CDR2 SYGVNS.

The J gene is TRBJ2-3, the V gene TRBV6-1; 9 nucleotides align to TRBD1. The CDR3 runs 16 residues. Germline assignment: CDR1 MNHNS and CDR2 SASEGT. Trimming at V came to 4 bases and at J to 2 bases, leaving 7 bases not matched to a gene. CDR3 region: CASSVARDRDTDTQYF. The CDR3, as DNA: TGTGCCAGCAGTGTGGCCCGGGACAGGGACACAGATACGCAGTATTTT.

The V and J genes are TRBV7-2 and TRBJ2-7, with 10 nucleotides matching TRBD2. This CDR3 has 14 residues. The germline V gene has CDR1 SGHTA and CDR2 FQGNSA. V was pared by 4 bases and J by 3 bases, with 3 bases of the junction left unmatched. Here the CDR3 DNA reads TGTGCCAGCAGCTACGCTAGCGGGGGCTACGAGCAGTACTTC. Amino acids: CASSYASGGYEQYF.

The chain has TRBV28 and TRBJ1-1, with TRBD1 as a possible D gene (6 bases). The V end lost 4 bases, the J end lost 9 bases, and 15 bases lay between the germline ends. The CDR3 covers 13 residues. Germline-derived CDR1 and CDR2 are MDHEN and SYDVKM. The CDR3 sequence is CASSYAGEAQAFF. CDR3 DNA: TGTGCCAGCAGTTATGCAGGGGAGGCTCAAGCTTTCTTT.

The gene calls are TRBV6-1 and TRBJ1-2; 11 nucleotides agree with TRBD1. Germline CDR1 is MNHNS and CDR2 is SASEGT. V lost 6 bases to trimming and J lost 1 base; unmatched junction nucleotides: 1. The CDR3 covers 14 residues. The CDR3 nucleotides read TGTGCCAGCAGGGACAGGGGGCATAACTATGGCTACACCTTC. Translated: CASRDRGHNYGYTF.

This chain uses TRBV6-5 with TRBJ2-7, with 8 bases aligning to TRBD2. Germline CDR1 reads MNHEY; CDR2 reads SVGAGI. Trimming took 0 bases from V and 4 from J; bases not matched to a gene: 5. This CDR3 has 15 residues. The CDR3 here is CASSYSGSGVYEQYF. The CDR3 bases are TGTGCCAGCAGTTACTCGGGTAGCGGGGTTTACGAGCAGTACTTC.

The chain couples TRBV27 to TRBJ2-1; tentative D call: TRBD2 (6 bases). Trimming removed 10 bases from V and 6 bases from J, with 19 bases in between. The CDR3 loop spans 14 amino acids. The germline CDR1 and CDR2 sequences are MNHEY and SMNVEV (reference sequence). Written as DNA, the CDR3 is TGTGCCACCACGGGACTCTCAGCCGGCAATGAGCAGTTCTTC. This translates into CATTGLSAGNEQFF.